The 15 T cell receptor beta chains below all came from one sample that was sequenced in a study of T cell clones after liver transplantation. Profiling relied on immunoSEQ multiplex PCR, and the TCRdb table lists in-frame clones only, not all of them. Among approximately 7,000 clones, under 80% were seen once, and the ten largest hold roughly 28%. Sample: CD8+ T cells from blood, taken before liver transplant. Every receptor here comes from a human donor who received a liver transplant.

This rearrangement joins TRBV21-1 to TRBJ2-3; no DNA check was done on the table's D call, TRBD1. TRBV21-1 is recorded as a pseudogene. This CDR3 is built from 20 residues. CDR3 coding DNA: TGTGCCAGCAGCATCATAATCCGGGACAGGGATGGGAACCCGAGGGATACGCAGTATTTT. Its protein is CASSIIIRDRDGNPRDTQYF.

In DNA, the CDR3 is TGCAGTGCTAGAACTAGTTACGAGCAGTACTTC. This codes for CSARTSYEQYF. The rearrangement links TRBV20-1 to TRBJ2-7, with D tentatively TRBD2 (5 bases). CDR3 length: 11 amino acids. The germline gives CDR1 DFQATT, CDR2 SNEGSKA (reference sequence). Trimming stripped 2 bases from V and 4 bases from J, with 6 bases between.

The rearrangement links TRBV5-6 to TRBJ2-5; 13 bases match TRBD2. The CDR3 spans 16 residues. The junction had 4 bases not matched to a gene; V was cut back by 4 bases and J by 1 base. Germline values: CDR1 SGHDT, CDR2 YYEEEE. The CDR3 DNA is TGTGCCAGCAGCGAACTAGCGGGGGGGTCCCAAGAGACCCAGTACTTC. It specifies CASSELAGGSQETQYF.

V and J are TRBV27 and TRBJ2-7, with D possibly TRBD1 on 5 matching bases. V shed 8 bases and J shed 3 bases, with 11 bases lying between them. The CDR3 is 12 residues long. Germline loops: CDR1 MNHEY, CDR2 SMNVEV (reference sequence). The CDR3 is CASGHRGYEQYF. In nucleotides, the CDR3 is TGTGCCAGCGGTCATAGGGGCTACGAGCAGTACTTC.

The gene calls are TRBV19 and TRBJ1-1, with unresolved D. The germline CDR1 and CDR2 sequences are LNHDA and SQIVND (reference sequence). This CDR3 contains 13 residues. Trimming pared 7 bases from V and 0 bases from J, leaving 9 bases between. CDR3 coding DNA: TGTGCCAGTAAAGACGCCTTGAACACTGAAGCTTTCTTT. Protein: CASKDALNTEAFF.

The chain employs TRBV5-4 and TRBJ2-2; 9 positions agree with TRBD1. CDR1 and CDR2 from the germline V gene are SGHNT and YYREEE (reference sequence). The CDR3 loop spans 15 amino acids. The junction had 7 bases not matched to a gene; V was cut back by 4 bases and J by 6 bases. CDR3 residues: CASSKDRGLAGELFF. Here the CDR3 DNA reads TGTGCCAGCAGCAAGGACAGGGGCCTTGCCGGGGAGCTGTTTTTT.

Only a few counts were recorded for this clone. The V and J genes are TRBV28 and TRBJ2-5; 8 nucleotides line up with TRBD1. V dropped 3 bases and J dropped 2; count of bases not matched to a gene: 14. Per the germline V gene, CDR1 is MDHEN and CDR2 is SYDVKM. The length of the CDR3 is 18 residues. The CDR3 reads CASSLTVGRTGQQETQYF. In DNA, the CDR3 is TGTGCCAGCAGTTTGACCGTCGGCCGGACAGGGCAACAAGAGACCCAGTACTTC. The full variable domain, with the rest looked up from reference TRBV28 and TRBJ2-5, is DVKVTQSSRYLVKRTGEKVFLECVQDMDHENMFWYRQDPGLGLRLIYFSYDVKMKEKGDIPEGYSVSREKKERFSLILESASTNQTSMYLCASSLTVGRTGQQETQYFGPGTRLLVL.

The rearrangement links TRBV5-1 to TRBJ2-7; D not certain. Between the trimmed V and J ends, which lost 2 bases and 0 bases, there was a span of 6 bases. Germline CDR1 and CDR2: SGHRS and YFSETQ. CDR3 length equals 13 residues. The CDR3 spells CASSFDTSYEQYF. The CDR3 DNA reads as TGCGCCAGCAGCTTTGACACCTCCTACGAGCAGTACTTC.

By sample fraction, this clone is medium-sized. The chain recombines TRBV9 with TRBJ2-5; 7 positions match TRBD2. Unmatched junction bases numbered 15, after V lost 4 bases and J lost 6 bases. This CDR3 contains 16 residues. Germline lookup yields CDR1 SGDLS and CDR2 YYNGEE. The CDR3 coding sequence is TGTGCCAGCAGCACGGGGGGAGGAGGGGTTGTAAAGACCCAGTACTTC. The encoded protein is CASSTGGGGVVKTQYF.

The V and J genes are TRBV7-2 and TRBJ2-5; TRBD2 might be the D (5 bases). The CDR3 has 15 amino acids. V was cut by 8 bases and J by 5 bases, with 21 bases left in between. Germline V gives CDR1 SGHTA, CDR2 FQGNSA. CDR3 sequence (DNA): TGTGCCAGCTCTGCTGATACTCGGCCGGGGGAGACCCAGTACTTC. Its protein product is CASSADTRPGETQYF.

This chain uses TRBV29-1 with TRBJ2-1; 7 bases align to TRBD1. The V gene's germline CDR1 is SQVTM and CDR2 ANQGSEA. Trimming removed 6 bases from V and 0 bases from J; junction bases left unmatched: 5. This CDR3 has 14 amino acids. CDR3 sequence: CSVGTDISYNEQFF. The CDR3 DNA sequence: TGCAGCGTCGGGACAGATATCTCCTACAATGAGCAGTTCTTC.

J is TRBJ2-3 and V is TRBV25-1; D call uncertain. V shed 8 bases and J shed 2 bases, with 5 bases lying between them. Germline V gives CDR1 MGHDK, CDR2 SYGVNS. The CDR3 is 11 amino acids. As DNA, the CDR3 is TGTGCCAGCGGATACACAGATACGCAGTATTTT. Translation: CASGYTDTQYF.

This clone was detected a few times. CDR3 loop: CASTGEGMQYF. CDR3 sequence (DNA): TGTGCCAGCACGGGGGAGGGGATGCAGTACTTC. The rearrangement uses TRBV2 and TRBJ2-7; TRBD2 agrees at 7 bases. J lost 9 bases, V lost 7 bases, and 6 bases had no gene match. Germline V gene sequence: CDR1 SNHLY, CDR2 FYNNEI. This CDR3 contains 11 residues. Looking up the rest from reference TRBV2 and TRBJ2-7 gives the full variable domain: EPEVTQTPSHQVTQMGQEVILRCVPISNHLYFYWYRQILGQKVEFLVSFYNNEISEKSEIFDDQFSVERPDGSNFTLKIRSTKLEDSAMYFCASTGEGMQYFGPGTRLTVT.

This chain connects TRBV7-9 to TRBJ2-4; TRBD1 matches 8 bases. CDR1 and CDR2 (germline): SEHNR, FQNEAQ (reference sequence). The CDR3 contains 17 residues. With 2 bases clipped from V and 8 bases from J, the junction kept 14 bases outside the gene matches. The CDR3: CASSLLGQGAEGDIQYF. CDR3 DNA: TGTGCCAGCAGCTTACTTGGCCAGGGGGCCGAGGGGGACATTCAGTACTTC.

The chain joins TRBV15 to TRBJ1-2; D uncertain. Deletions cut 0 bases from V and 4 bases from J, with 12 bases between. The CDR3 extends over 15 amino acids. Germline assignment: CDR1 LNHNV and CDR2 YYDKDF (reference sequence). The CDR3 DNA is TGTGCCACCAGCAGAGATGGGGAAGGGTTCTATGGCTACACCTTC. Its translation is CATSRDGEGFYGYTF.